The 27 T cell receptor beta chains below come from one sample, sequenced in a study of shared clonotypes between healthy human individuals. Cells designated naive CD8 were CD45RO-negative and were positively selected for CCR7, with terminally differentiated effector memory CD45RA+ cells excluded. Sequencing used immunoSEQ multiplex PCR; TCRdb keeps in-frame clones, though not all of them. Of more than 2 million clones listed, just over 90% are singletons. Sample: naive CD8+ T cells from PBMCs. These receptor sequences come from a young man in good health. Some clones in this sample may be carry-over from other donors' samples.

This chain uses TRBV9 with TRBJ2-1; no reliable D call. Per the germline V gene, CDR1 is SGDLS and CDR2 is YYNGEE. Deletions cut 1 base from V and 0 bases from J, with 17 bases between. The CDR3 has 18 residues. The CDR3 region is CASSVNPKEVTSYNEQFF. The CDR3 nucleotides read TGTGCCAGCAGCGTAAACCCTAAAGAGGTCACCTCCTACAATGAGCAGTTCTTC. Combining the CDR3 with reference TRBV9 and TRBJ2-1 gives the whole variable domain DSGVTQTPKHLITATGQRVTLRCSPRSGDLSVYWYQQSLDQGLQFLIQYYNGEERAKGNILERFSAQQFPDLHSELNLSSLELGDSALYFCASSVNPKEVTSYNEQFFGPGTRLTVL.

This clone was recorded only once. V usage is TRBV7-8 and J usage is TRBJ1-6; no clear D. CDR1 is SGHVS and CDR2 is FQNEAQ in the germline V gene. This CDR3 has 17 residues. The V end lost 4 bases, the J end lost 0 bases, and 13 bases lay between the germline ends. The DNA of the CDR3 is TGTGCCAGCAGCTCTCCGGACGGGAGCTCCTATAATTCACCCCTCCACTTT. Amino acids: CASSSPDGSSYNSPLHF.

Notes on this clone: This same CDR3 is encoded by further DNA sequences in the sample. This chain connects TRBV27 to TRBJ2-7, with 9 bases identical to TRBD1. The CDR3 length is 13 residues. CDR1 is MNHEY, CDR2 SMNVEV, per germline (reference sequence). V trimming: 4 bases; J trimming: 4 bases; junction bases outside the gene matches: 2. CDR3 in amino acids: CASSSGQGYEQYF. The CDR3 DNA is TGTGCCAGCAGTTCCGGACAGGGGTACGAGCAGTACTTC.

The chain uses TRBV27 and TRBJ2-5; D remains ambiguous. There are 13 residues in the CDR3. Per germline, CDR1 MNHEY and CDR2 SMNVEV (reference sequence). V lost 8 bases, J lost 0 bases, and 10 bases lay in between. CDR3: CASQPGYQETQYF. The CDR3 DNA sequence: TGTGCCAGCCAGCCAGGATACCAAGAGACCCAGTACTTC.

V is TRBV28 and J is TRBJ1-1; TRBD1 matches at 7 bases. Unmatched junction bases numbered 8, after V lost 4 bases and J lost 12 bases. The CDR3 runs 12 residues. In germline, CDR1 is MDHEN, CDR2 SYDVKM. CDR3 loop: CASSWGTEKPFF. CDR3 DNA sequence: TGTGCCAGCAGTTGGGGGACAGAGAAACCTTTCTTT.

The V gene is TRBV9, the J gene TRBJ2-7, with 12 bases aligning to TRBD2. The J segment lost 1 base and the V segment lost 0 bases, leaving 2 bases of the junction unmatched. The germline V gene encodes CDR1 SGDLS and CDR2 YYNGEE. CDR3 length: 16 residues. This chain's CDR3 is CASSVGTSGRSYEQYF. CDR3 nucleotide sequence: TGTGCCAGCAGCGTAGGTACTAGCGGGAGGTCCTACGAGCAGTACTTC.

Points on this clone: This sample also contains other DNA sequences that code for the same CDR3. The chain employs TRBV7-9 and TRBJ1-5; possible D gene TRBD1, 5 bases. Germline assignment: CDR1 SEHNR and CDR2 FQNEAQ (reference sequence). Trimming cost V 4 bases and J 6 bases, with 10 bases left between them. The CDR3 contains 13 residues. This chain's CDR3 is CASSSGGGQPQHF. The CDR3 nucleotides are TGTGCCAGCAGCTCCGGGGGGGGTCAGCCCCAGCATTTT. The entire variable domain, with the rest obtained from reference TRBV7-9 and TRBJ1-5, is as follows: DTGVSQNPRHKITKRGQNVTFRCDPISEHNRLYWYRQTLGQGPEFLTYFQNEAQLEKSRLLSDRFSAERPKGSFSTLEIQRTEQGDSAMYLCASSSGGGQPQHFGDGTRLSIL.

The chain has TRBV9 and TRBJ1-3; a possible D gene is TRBD1 (5 bases). This CDR3 spans 16 amino acids. Germline values: CDR1 SGDLS, CDR2 YYNGEE. V lost 0 bases, J lost 0 bases, and 10 bases lay in between. The CDR3 sequence is CASSVALGDSGNTIYF. For the CDR3, the DNA is TGTGCCAGCAGCGTAGCTTTGGGGGACTCTGGAAACACCATATATTTT.

The CDR3 coding sequence is TGCAGCGTTGAAGGGCAGGGAGACGAGACCCAGTACTTC. Translation: CSVEGQGDETQYF. V and J are TRBV29-1 and TRBJ2-5, with D perhaps TRBD1 or TRBD2 (5 bases each). The CDR3 length is 13 residues. Germline V lookup: CDR1 SQVTM, CDR2 ANQGSEA. V lost 1 base to trimming and J lost 5 bases, with 11 bases between them.

The chain links TRBV6-1 to TRBJ1-1; 8 nucleotides align to TRBD1. Germline CDR1 MNHNS, CDR2 SASEGT. The junction had 7 bases not matched to a gene; V was cut back by 4 bases and J by 0 bases. The CDR3 consists of 16 residues. The CDR3 region is CASSGVVTGVNTEAFF. DNA of the CDR3: TGTGCCAGCAGTGGGGTAGTGACAGGGGTGAACACTGAAGCTTTCTTT.

The rearrangement uses TRBV27 and TRBJ2-3; unclear D gene. The germline CDR1 and CDR2 sequences are MNHEY and SMNVEV (reference sequence). The germline V and J ends were trimmed by 2 bases and 3 bases, with 9 bases remaining between them. The CDR3 sequence is 14 residues long. The CDR3, as DNA: TGTGCCAGCAGTTTAAGGGCCCGGACAGATACGCAGTATTTT. Translating gives CASSLRARTDTQYF.

The J gene is TRBJ2-7, the V gene TRBV7-9; the D gene is possibly TRBD2 (6 bases). Germline V gene sequence: CDR1 SEHNR, CDR2 FQNEAQ (reference sequence). CDR3 length: 12 amino acids. Trimming cost V 5 bases and J 3 bases, with 8 bases left between them. The CDR3 DNA follows: TGTGCCAGCAGCATGGGGGGCTACGAGCAGTACTTC. Translated: CASSMGGYEQYF. The variable domain in full, with the rest retrieved from reference TRBV7-9 and TRBJ2-7, is DTGVSQNPRHKITKRGQNVTFRCDPISEHNRLYWYRQTLGQGPEFLTYFQNEAQLEKSRLLSDRFSAERPKGSFSTLEIQRTEQGDSAMYLCASSMGGYEQYFGPGTRLTVT.

Turning to this clone: The same CDR3 is also encoded by other DNA sequences in this sample. CDR3 nucleotides: TGTGCCAGCAGTTTTGGGACAGGGTTCACTGAAGCTTTCTTT. It specifies CASSFGTGFTEAFF. The chain is built from TRBV27 and TRBJ1-1, with 9 bases identical to TRBD1. Germline V gene sequence: CDR1 MNHEY, CDR2 SMNVEV (reference sequence). V trimming: 3 bases; J trimming: 4 bases; junction bases outside the gene matches: 3. CDR3 length: 14 amino acids.

V gene TRBV6-1 combines with J gene TRBJ1-1; a weak D match, TRBD1 (6 bases). Germline CDR1 MNHNS, CDR2 SASEGT. V was clipped by 4 bases and J by 3 bases, with 18 bases between them. This CDR3 has 16 residues. Written as DNA, the CDR3 is TGTGCCAGCAGTGCACCCACAGGGCGGCAGGACACTGAAGCTTTCTTT. It yields the protein CASSAPTGRQDTEAFF.

The chain employs TRBV27 and TRBJ2-7; possible D gene TRBD1, 7 bases. V lost 0 bases and J lost 3, with 21 bases in between. Germline values: CDR1 MNHEY, CDR2 SMNVEV (reference sequence). This CDR3 comprises 18 residues. DNA for the CDR3: TGTGCCAGCAGTTTATCGATAGGAGGGGGCCCCCTCTTCTACGAGCAGTACTTC. Translated: CASSLSIGGGPLFYEQYF.

The genes are TRBV18 and TRBJ2-3; D ambiguous. In germline, CDR1 is KGHSH, CDR2 LQKENI. CDR3 size: 12 residues. V shed 2 bases and J shed 2 bases, with 2 bases lying between them. The CDR3 here is CASSPNTDTQYF. CDR3 bases: TGTGCCAGCTCACCAAACACAGATACGCAGTATTTT.

V usage is TRBV9 and J usage is TRBJ2-6; maybe TRBD1 (6 bases). V lost 0 bases and J lost 0, with 13 bases in between. This CDR3 region has 18 residues. Germline V CDR1 and CDR2: SGDLS, YYNGEE. The CDR3 is CASSVATGPASGANVLTF. Here the CDR3 DNA reads TGTGCCAGCAGCGTAGCTACAGGGCCGGCCTCTGGGGCCAACGTCCTGACTTTC.

The rearrangement uses TRBV7-9 and TRBJ2-7; TRBD1 matches 7 bases. With 4 bases clipped from V and 8 bases from J, the junction kept 11 bases outside the gene matches. Germline-derived CDR1 and CDR2 are SEHNR and FQNEAQ (reference sequence). This CDR3 contains 14 residues. CDR3 nucleotide sequence: TGTGCCAGCAGCTCCCACACAGGGGTTCTCAAGCAGTACTTC. Translation: CASSSHTGVLKQYF.

This chain connects TRBV14 to TRBJ2-1; D gene ambiguous. Germline V CDR1 and CDR2: SGHDN, FVKESK. The CDR3 spans 16 residues. The V end lost 4 bases, the J end lost 0 bases, and 13 bases lay between the germline ends. The CDR3 is CASSPSVGRSYNEQFF. The CDR3 nucleotides are TGTGCCAGCAGCCCAAGTGTGGGCCGCTCCTACAATGAGCAGTTCTTC. The full variable domain, its missing parts supplied by reference TRBV14 and TRBJ2-1, is EAGVTQFPSHSVIEKGQTVTLRCDPISGHDNLYWYRRVMGKEIKFLLHFVKESKQDESGMPNNRFLAERTGGTYSTLKVQPAELEDSGVYFCASSPSVGRSYNEQFFGPGTRLTVL.

The chain has TRBV28 and TRBJ2-3; D perhaps matches TRBD2 (6 bases). The CDR3 has 13 amino acids. With 4 bases removed from V and 11 bases from J, the gap between germline ends came to 16 bases. Per the germline V gene, CDR1 is MDHEN and CDR2 is SYDVKM. CDR3 region: CASSWDSPLGQYF. DNA for the CDR3: TGTGCCAGCAGTTGGGACTCCCCTTTAGGGCAGTATTTT. The variable domain in full, with the rest retrieved from reference TRBV28 and TRBJ2-3, is DVKVTQSSRYLVKRTGEKVFLECVQDMDHENMFWYRQDPGLGLRLIYFSYDVKMKEKGDIPEGYSVSREKKERFSLILESASTNQTSMYLCASSWDSPLGQYFGPGTRLTVL.

Regarding this clone: The sample holds other DNA sequences that translate to the same CDR3. V gene TRBV27 combines with J gene TRBJ2-1; 11 positions match TRBD2. Germline loops: CDR1 MNHEY, CDR2 SMNVEV (reference sequence). Unmatched junction bases numbered 0, after V lost 2 bases and J lost 0 bases. The CDR3 runs to 16 residues. CDR3 nucleotide sequence: TGTGCCAGCAGTTTAGGGACTAGCGGCTCCTACAATGAGCAGTTCTTC. Translated, it gives CASSLGTSGSYNEQFF.

This chain joins TRBV7-6 and TRBJ2-7, with D possibly TRBD2 on 5 matching bases. The germline gives CDR1 SGHVS, CDR2 FNYEAQ. CDR3 length: 13 residues. Trimming took 5 bases from V and 3 from J, leaving 11 bases between them. The CDR3 region is CASSPDLLYEQYF. CDR3 coding DNA: TGTGCCAGCAGCCCGGACTTGCTCTACGAGCAGTACTTC. Full variable domain (missing parts from reference TRBV7-6 and TRBJ2-7): GAGVSQSPRYKVTKRGQDVALRCDPISGHVSLYWYRQALGQGPEFLTYFNYEAQQDKSGLPNDRFSAERPEGSISTLTIQRTEQRDSAMYRCASSPDLLYEQYFGPGTRLTVT.

This chain connects TRBV5-8 to TRBJ2-1, with 7 bases matching TRBD2. V trimming: 3 bases; J trimming: 7 bases; junction bases outside the gene matches: 7. The CDR3 is 14 residues long. The germline V gene encodes CDR1 SGHTS and CDR2 YDEGEE. The CDR3 region is CASSSPAGVNEQFF. The CDR3 DNA is TGTGCCAGCAGCTCGCCCGCGGGAGTGAATGAGCAGTTCTTC.

The J gene is TRBJ2-2, the V gene TRBV5-1, with a weak D call TRBD2 (5 bases). In germline, CDR1 is SGHRS, CDR2 YFSETQ. This CDR3 spans 14 amino acids. Trimming pared 4 bases from V and 6 bases from J, leaving 13 bases between. Here the CDR3 DNA reads TGCGCCAGCAGCCCTTCGGAGGCCCCCGGGGAGCTGTTTTTT. Protein sequence: CASSPSEAPGELFF. Filled out from reference TRBV5-1 and TRBJ2-2, the complete variable domain reads KAGVTQTPRYLIKTRGQQVTLSCSPISGHRSVSWYQQTPGQGLQFLFEYFSETQRNKGNFPGRFSGRQFSNSRSEMNVSTLELGDSALYLCASSPSEAPGELFFGEGSRLTVL.

J is TRBJ2-3 and V is TRBV2; D remains unclear. V lost 7 bases and J 2 bases, leaving 16 bases between the germline ends. Germline V gives CDR1 SNHLY, CDR2 FYNNEI. The CDR3 contains 15 residues. CDR3 bases: TGTGCCAGCACAAACCTCGATCCCCCCACAGATACGCAGTATTTT. Encoded protein: CASTNLDPPTDTQYF.

This clone was seen a single time. This chain joins TRBV25-1 and TRBJ1-1; perhaps TRBD1 as D (5 bases). The CDR3 totals 12 residues. Germline V gene lookup returns CDR1 MGHDK and CDR2 SYGVNS. CDR3 region: CAVDTGGTEAFF. The CDR3 region has the DNA TGTGCTGTAGACACCGGGGGCACTGAAGCTTTCTTT.

V usage is TRBV25-1 and J usage is TRBJ1-5, with D hard to call. There are 15 residues in the CDR3. With 3 bases removed from V and 0 bases from J, the gap between germline ends came to 9 bases. Germline CDR1 is MGHDK and CDR2 is SYGVNS. CDR3 residues: CASSDWLDSNQPQHF. The CDR3 nucleotides read TGTGCCAGCAGTGATTGGCTGGATAGCAATCAGCCCCAGCATTTT.